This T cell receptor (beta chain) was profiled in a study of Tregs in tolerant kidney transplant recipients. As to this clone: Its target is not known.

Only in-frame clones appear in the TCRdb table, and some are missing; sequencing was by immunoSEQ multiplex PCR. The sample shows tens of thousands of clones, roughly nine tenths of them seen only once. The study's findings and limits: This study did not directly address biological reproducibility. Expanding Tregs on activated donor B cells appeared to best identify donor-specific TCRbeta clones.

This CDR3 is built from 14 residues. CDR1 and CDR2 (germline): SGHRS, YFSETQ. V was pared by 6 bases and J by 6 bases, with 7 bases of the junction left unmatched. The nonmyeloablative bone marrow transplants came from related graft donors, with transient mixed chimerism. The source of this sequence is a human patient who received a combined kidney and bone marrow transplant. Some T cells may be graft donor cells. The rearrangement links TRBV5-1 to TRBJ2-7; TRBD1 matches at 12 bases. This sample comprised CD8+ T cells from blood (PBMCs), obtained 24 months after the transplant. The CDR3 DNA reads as TGCGCCAGCAATGAGGGACAGGGGGCCGGCGAGCAGTACTTC. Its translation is CASNEGQGAGEQYF.